The clone carrying this TCR beta chain was recorded at least ten times. Its specificity is not known. The data derive from a study of neurological immune-mediated disorders. Study details: In a group of some 35 multiple sclerosis patients, roughly 30 had the relapsing-remitting type and 3 had the secondary progressive type.

V was trimmed by 8 bases and J by 0 bases, leaving 14 bases between them. CDR3 length: 15 amino acids. MiXCR, applied by TCRdb to the 5' RACE reads, yields one record per CDR3 protein. The profile shows 60,000 to 80,000 distinct CDR3 sequences, more than 4% of them singletons. Notes on the study in general: Phylogenetic grouping assigned the repertoires of 18 of 34 multiple sclerosis patients to a single related-CDR3 cluster, representing a possible signature. Whereas HTLV-1-associated myelopathy showed the most TCR clonal expansion, multiple sclerosis showed the least, with levels below those of healthy controls. Neither clinical nor MRI features were found to be associated with the multiple sclerosis repertoire cluster.

The chain carries TRBV12-3 or TRBV12-4 and TRBJ1-5; possible D gene TRBD1, 5 bases. The receptor comes from a woman aged 45-65 years with multiple sclerosis. Sequencing input: PBMCs. The CDR3 reads CASGRDRNSNQPQHF. CDR3 sequence (DNA): TGTGCCAGCGGCAGGGACCGTAATAGCAATCAGCCCCAGCATTTT.